A selection of T cell receptor beta chains follows, all from one sample in a study of cytotoxic CD8 clonotypes in ibrutinib-treated CLL. Sequencing used immunoSEQ multiplex PCR; TCRdb keeps in-frame clones, though not all of them. The sample shows roughly 45,000 clones, 50% to 80% of them seen only once. The sample in question was PBMCs, obtained after 24 months of ibrutinib treatment. These receptors originate from a human donor with chronic lymphocytic leukemia. The CDR3 runs from the conserved cysteine through the conserved F or W. Fields, in order: clone size, V gene, D gene, J gene, CDR3 DNA, CDR3 protein. The D gene is left open where the match is weak. Only part of the rows carry a size: once, few, many, or a class if the clone is expanded.

large	TRBV30	-	TRBJ1-2	TGTGCCTGGTTCTACATAAACGACTACACCTTC	CAWFYINDYTF
-	TRBV5-6	-	TRBJ1-4	TGTGCCAGCAGCTCCCCGGGGGTATCAACTAATGAAAAACTGTTTTTT	CASSSPGVSTNEKLFF
few	TRBV7-9	-	TRBJ1-2	TGTGCCAGCAGCTTAAACTCCCAAGCAAGCGGCTACACCTTC	CASSLNSQASGYTF
-	TRBV18	-	TRBJ2-3	TGTGCCAGCTCACCCTTCGGAGAGTATACGCAGTATTTT	CASSPFGEYTQYF
-	TRBV29-1	-	TRBJ2-3	TGCAGCGTTGAGGGCCGATTAGCAGATACGCAGTATTTT	CSVEGRLADTQYF
-	TRBV7-9	-	TRBJ2-7	TGTGCCAGCATGGGGAGCTCCTACGAGCAGTACTTC	CASMGSSYEQYF
-	TRBV7-2	TRBD2	TRBJ2-3	TGTGCCAGCAGCTTGACTAGCAACACAGATACGCAGTATTTT	CASSLTSNTDTQYF
once	TRBV6-5	-	TRBJ1-6	TGTGCCAGCAGTTACTCGCCAGCTAACTATAATTCACCCCTCCACTTT	CASSYSPANYNSPLHF
medium-sized	TRBV27	-	TRBJ2-7	TGTGCCAGCAGTTTATCGGGGGACATCCCCCTGTGGGAGCAGTACTTC	CASSLSGDIPLWEQYF
-	TRBV19	-	TRBJ1-1	TGTGCCAGTAGTATGAAGGCCGTGAACACTGAAGCTTTCTTT	CASSMKAVNTEAFF
-	TRBV5-1	TRBD2	TRBJ2-3	TGCGCCAGCAGCTTGTGGGGACTAACCACAGATACGCAGTATTTT	CASSLWGLTTDTQYF
-	TRBV14	-	TRBJ2-5	TGTGCCAGCAGCCTCGGACCCAGGGAGACCCAGTACTTC	CASSLGPRETQYF
-	TRBV5-1	-	TRBJ2-2	TGCGCCAGCAGCCCCGGGACTCCAACCGGGGAGCTGTTTTTT	CASSPGTPTGELFF
few	TRBV2	-	TRBJ2-5	TGTGCCTCCCGGGACTGGCGTTGGGCGACCCAGTACTTC	CASRDWRWATQYF
-	TRBV6-1	TRBD1	TRBJ1-1	TGTGCCAGCAGTGCACGACAGGGGAGGGGAAGGACTGAAGCTTTCTTT	CASSARQGRGRTEAFF
-	TRBV6-1	-	TRBJ1-2	TGTGCCAGCAGTGAAGCGCACCTTTGGTGGCCACGGTCAGGCTACACCTTC	CASSEAHLWWPRSGYTF
-	TRBV5-6	TRBD2	TRBJ2-3	TGTGCCAGCAGCTTGGGGCCGGGACTACATTCAGATACGCAGTATTTT	CASSLGPGLHSDTQYF
few	TRBV27	TRBD2	TRBJ2-1	TGTGCCAGCAGTTTAGGTCCGGGACTAGCGGGGGGGAATGAGCAGTTCTTC	CASSLGPGLAGGNEQFF
-	TRBV28	TRBD2	TRBJ2-7	TGTGCCAGCAGAGCCGGGGGGGCTAGCGGAACCTACGAGCAGTACTTC	CASRAGGASGTYEQYF
once	TRBV5-1	TRBD2	TRBJ2-1	TGCGCCAGCAGCTTGGTGCTAGCGGGAGGTGATGAGCAGTTCTTC	CASSLVLAGGDEQFF
-	TRBV4-2	-	TRBJ2-1	TGTGCCAGCAGCCAAGAGGGTTTGGGGGATTACAATGAGCAGTTCTTC	CASSQEGLGDYNEQFF
few	TRBV5-1	TRBD1	TRBJ1-6	TGCGCCAGCAGTAAAGTGGGGCAGGGGGATTCACCCCTCCACTTT	CASSKVGQGDSPLHF
-	TRBV9	-	TRBJ2-3	TGTGCCAGCAGCGTAACGGGGGAACGCACAGATACGCAGTATTTT	CASSVTGERTDTQYF
-	TRBV19	TRBD2	TRBJ2-5	TGTGCCAGTAGTATCGGAGTAGGGCTAGCGGGGGGTTCGGGAGTGACCCAGTACTTC	CASSIGVGLAGGSGVTQYF
-	TRBV5-1	-	TRBJ2-2	TGCGCCAGCAATTCGGGGTCGAACACCGGGGAGCTGTTTTTT	CASNSGSNTGELFF
-	TRBV6-5	-	TRBJ2-2	TGTGCCAGCAGTTATTTCGGCACGAACACCGGGGAGCTGTTTTTT	CASSYFGTNTGELFF
-	TRBV10-3	TRBD1	TRBJ2-2	TGTGCCGTATCCGGGACAGGGTTCGCCGGGGAGCTGTTTTTT	CAVSGTGFAGELFF
-	TRBV6-5	-	TRBJ1-5	TGTGCCAGCAGGCCACGGGGAGGGGATCAGCCCCAGCATTTT	CASRPRGGDQPQHF
few	TRBV5-4	TRBD2	TRBJ2-3	TGTGCCAGCAGCCCTGACGGGAGGGACACAGATACGCAGTATTTT	CASSPDGRDTDTQYF
-	TRBV5-1	-	TRBJ1-2	TGCGCCAGCAGTCCCGCAGGGGTTAAGTATGGCTACACCTTC	CASSPAGVKYGYTF
few	TRBV4-1	-	TRBJ1-5	TGCGCCAGCAGCCAAAGCAGTAGCCGTACCCGTCGGGGAGGCAATCAGCCCCAGCATTTT	CASSQSSSRTRRGGNQPQHF
many	TRBV6-6	-	TRBJ2-7	TGTGCCACCCGGGACCTCTACGAGCAGTACTTC	CATRDLYEQYF
few	TRBV4-1	TRBD2	TRBJ2-3	TGCGCCAGCAGCCAAGATCCCACTAGCGGGAGGGTATCAGATACGCAGTATTTT	CASSQDPTSGRVSDTQYF
-	TRBV11-1	-	TRBJ2-2	TGTGCCAGCAGCTTAGCTCTCGCCGGGGAGCTGTTTTTT	CASSLALAGELFF
-	TRBV15	-	TRBJ2-7	TGTGCCACCAGCAGAGGGGGGCCCTCCGGGGAGCAGTACTTC	CATSRGGPSGEQYF
few	TRBV2	-	TRBJ2-3	TGTGCCAGCTCGCGTAGAAACACAGATACGCAGTATTTT	CASSRRNTDTQYF
-	TRBV5-1	-	TRBJ1-6	TGCGCCAGCAGCTTGGAAAGGGGTAATTCACCCCTCCACTTT	CASSLERGNSPLHF
-	TRBV6-1	-	TRBJ2-3	TGTGCCAGCAGCAGCGCGCAGTATTTT	CASSSAQYF
-	TRBV6-1	-	TRBJ1-2	TGTGCCAGCAGTGAAGGGGGGAAGGACTATGGCTACACCTTC	CASSEGGKDYGYTF
-	TRBV27	-	TRBJ2-7	TGTGCCAGCAGTCAACCCGGGACTCCGCCCCACGAGCAGTACTTC	CASSQPGTPPHEQYF
-	TRBV7-9	-	TRBJ1-5	TGTGCCAGCAGCTTTGAATCGGATGGGCAGCCCCAGCATTTT	CASSFESDGQPQHF
-	TRBV2	-	TRBJ1-2	TGTGCCAGCAGTGAACAGTGGGGGTCCTATGGCTACACCTTC	CASSEQWGSYGYTF
-	TRBV7-2	-	TRBJ2-7	TGTGCCAGCAGCATCACACCTGGGCCCTACGAGCAGTACTTC	CASSITPGPYEQYF
-	TRBV2	-	TRBJ1-1	TGTGCCATCCGAACCGGGAGCCACCAAATGAACACTGAAGCTTTCTTT	CAIRTGSHQMNTEAFF
few	TRBV7-2	-	TRBJ2-5	TGTGCCAGCAGCTTAGTGGGGAGGTTGGGGGTGGGAGAGACCCAGTACTTC	CASSLVGRLGVGETQYF
-	TRBV19	TRBD2	TRBJ2-1	TGTGCCAGTAGTACACGGACTAGCGGGAGTCTGAATGAGCAGTTCTTC	CASSTRTSGSLNEQFF
few	TRBV18	-	TRBJ1-5	TGTGCCAGCTCACTTAACGCGCCCCCTCAGCCCCAGCATTTT	CASSLNAPPQPQHF
-	TRBV29-1	TRBD1	TRBJ1-1	TGCGCGACAGGGCTCATGAACACTGAAGCTTTCTTT	CATGLMNTEAFF
once	TRBV5-1	TRBD1	TRBJ2-7	TGCGCCAGCAGGGGGACAGTTTACGAGCAGTACTTC	CASRGTVYEQYF
once	TRBV5-4	TRBD2	TRBJ2-7	TGTGCCAGCAGCTTGGACCTAGCGGGAATGTTCGGCGAGCAGTACTTC	CASSLDLAGMFGEQYF
-	TRBV5-1	TRBD1	TRBJ2-7	TGCGCCAGCAGCTTGCTGGGACAGAACTACGAGCAGTACTTC	CASSLLGQNYEQYF
-	TRBV6-6	TRBD2	TRBJ2-7	TGTGCCAGCAGTTGGGGACTAGCGGGACCCTACGAGCAGTACTTC	CASSWGLAGPYEQYF
-	TRBV5-5	TRBD1	TRBJ1-2	TGTGCCAGCAGCTCCCTTTCCGAGGGACAGCTAAATGGCTACACCTTC	CASSSLSEGQLNGYTF
few	TRBV19	-	TRBJ1-5	TGTGCCAGTAGTATGGTCTATAGCAATCAGCCCCAGCATTTT	CASSMVYSNQPQHF
few	TRBV7-2	TRBD1	TRBJ2-5	TGTGCCAGCAGCGAGGGACAGGGAAGACAGACCCAGTACTTC	CASSEGQGRQTQYF
few	TRBV19	-	TRBJ1-4	TGTGCCAGTAAACGTCTTACAGGGTTTAATGAAAAACTGTTTTTT	CASKRLTGFNEKLFF
once	TRBV4-1	TRBD1	TRBJ1-5	TGCGCCAGCAGCCAAGATGCCTCGAGGGGGCCTCAGCCCCAGCATTTT	CASSQDASRGPQPQHF
-	TRBV7-9	-	TRBJ2-5	TGTGCCAGCAGCTTCGTCGGGTACCAAGAGACCCAGTACTTC	CASSFVGYQETQYF
-	TRBV27	TRBD1	TRBJ1-2	TGTGCCAGCAGTTTATTCGGACAGGGGTCATATGGCTACACCTTC	CASSLFGQGSYGYTF